The 6 T cell receptor beta chains below all came from one sample that was sequenced in a study of blood T cells in healthy people across ages. Primed by a sample-barcoded 5' primer and a J-beta primer mix, a second PCR proceeded for roughly 7 to 12 cycles. TCRdb processed the 5' RACE reads anew with MiXCR; each CDR3 protein has one entry. The sample gives hundreds of thousands of distinct CDR3 sequences, roughly 50% of which show up once; 22% is in the top ten. The material sequenced was blood. The receptors derive from a man aged 25 to 40 in good health.

This clonotype was found a few times. J is TRBJ2-1 and V is TRBV3-1, with TRBD2 matching 7 bases. The CDR3 sequence is 18 residues long. V lost 0 bases and J lost 8; bases outside the gene matches: 16. Looked up from germline, CDR1 is LGHDT and CDR2 is YNNKEL (reference sequence). This chain's CDR3 is CASSQDVWDGGFRYEQFF. The CDR3 DNA is TGTGCCAGCAGCCAAGATGTTTGGGACGGGGGGTTTAGGTATGAGCAGTTCTTC.

The chain is built from TRBV19 and TRBJ2-6; D may be TRBD1 (5 bases). The CDR3 loop spans 15 amino acids. CDR1 and CDR2 from the germline V gene are LNHDA and SQIVND (reference sequence). Trimming took off 6 bases at V and 2 bases at J, with 11 bases between the two ends. The CDR3 loop reads CASRKGVTGANVLTF. The CDR3, as DNA: TGTGCCAGTAGAAAAGGGGTGACTGGGGCCAACGTCCTGACTTTC.

The gene calls are TRBV10-3 and TRBJ2-3; TRBD2 matches 9 bases. CDR1 is ENHRY, CDR2 SYGVKD, per germline. There are 16 residues in the CDR3. J was trimmed by 0 bases and V by 6 bases; bases with no gene match: 7. DNA for the CDR3: TGTGCCATCAGCGCTCAGCGGGGGGACAGCACAGATACGCAGTATTTT. Residues: CAISAQRGDSTDTQYF.

This clonotype was recorded a few times. The chain couples TRBV12-3 or TRBV12-4 to TRBJ2-7; D ambiguous. V lost 3 bases, J lost 5 bases, and 11 bases lay in between. The CDR3 is made up of 13 amino acids. The CDR3 DNA sequence: TGTGCCAGCAGTTTGTTACAGCGAGACGAGCAGTACTTC. As protein: CASSLLQRDEQYF.

The chain joins TRBV6-2 or TRBV6-3 to TRBJ1-2; D is unclear. The length of the CDR3 is 14 residues. V lost 7 bases and J lost 8, with 20 bases in between. Germline V gene sequence: CDR1 MNHEY, CDR2 SVGEGT. CDR3 sequence reads: CASTLGRSLRGYTF. For the CDR3, the DNA is TGTGCCAGCACCCTGGGCAGGAGTCTACGGGGCTACACCTTC.

The chain uses TRBV28 and TRBJ2-3, with 7 bases lining up with TRBD1. The CDR3 covers 14 residues. Trimming removed 4 bases from V and 7 bases from J; junction bases left unmatched: 8. The germline V gene encodes CDR1 MDHEN and CDR2 SYDVKM. CDR3 sequence reads: CASSYEGAVYTQYF. The CDR3, as DNA: TGTGCCAGCAGTTATGAGGGGGCCGTATATACGCAGTATTTT.